In this sample, the clone carrying this T cell receptor beta chain turned up a few times. Its target is not known. The source of the sample is a study of T cells after yellow fever vaccination. Study findings and constraints: Post-booster repertoires contained most primary-vaccination clones again (approximately 97% CD4, 85% to 90% CD8). Only a minor proportion of clonotypes was detected across both CD4 and CD8 compartments. FACS-sorted repertoires could contain abundant clonotypes contaminating from the bulk population.

Template switching with 5'RACE generated the TCR cDNA and added a universal primer site and UMIs. TCRdb itself ran the 5' RACE reads through MiXCR, one entry per CDR3 protein. This sample has approximately 600,000 distinct CDR3 sequences, with about 12% found just once. The TCR was taken from a young man who received the YFV17D yellow fever vaccine. The sample was PBMCs, taken on the day of the yellow fever booster vaccination.

CDR3 region: CASSQQPGLNNEQFF. CDR3 bases: TGTGCCAGCAGCCAGCAACCGGGACTAAACAATGAGCAGTTCTTC. The chain employs TRBV3-1 and TRBJ2-1, with 7 bases aligning to TRBD2. CDR1 is LGHDT, CDR2 YNNKEL, per germline (reference sequence). The J segment lost 5 bases and the V segment lost 3 bases, leaving 7 bases of the junction unmatched. The CDR3 is 15 residues long.